This T cell receptor (beta chain) was obtained from a study of blood T cell repertoires in COVID-19. Study overall: Samples representing acute and convalescent COVID-19 were sourced from the United States, Italy and Spain.

Per the original methods: It was from reference gene primer amplification that nucleated cell counts were estimated. The protocol was immunoSEQ multiplex PCR, while the TCRdb copy is restricted to in-frame clones and leaves out a portion. Clone size and the V and J calls come from that table; the DNA yielded D and trimming. Seen here are 450,000 to 500,000 clones, 80% to 90% observed once, and the top ten hold more than 3%. This clone was recorded once. Germline lookup yields CDR1 SGHNT and CDR2 YYREEE (reference sequence). This CDR3 comprises 14 residues. The V end was cut by 1 base, the J end by 3 bases, with 5 bases between.

Input material: peripheral blood. The rearrangement uses TRBV5-4 and TRBJ1-6; D unresolved. The source is a human donor in a cohort sampled during active COVID-19. The CDR3 nucleotides are TGTGCCAGCAGCTTGACCAGCTATAATTCACCCCTCCACTTT. Its protein is CASSLTSYNSPLHF.